This T cell receptor beta chain stems from a study of human T cells and chemical hapten exposure. The wider study: There were per-sample TCR yield variations, arising mainly from small pooled library volume differences.

Germline loops: CDR1 MNHEY, CDR2 SMNVEV (reference sequence). The V gene end was trimmed by 8 bases and the J gene end by 4 bases; junction bases not matched to a gene: 6. The CDR3 spans 13 residues. TCRdb redid the calling of the RACE reads with MiXCR, one entry per CDR3 protein. The sample has approximately 180,000 distinct CDR3 sequences; around 30% are singletons. This sample's time point: pre-sensitization, week 0. Stated treatment: therapeutic diphenylcyclopropenone sensitization with weekly scalp DPC. The chain is built from TRBV27 and TRBJ1-2; 8 positions match TRBD1. Sequenced here: whole blood, sampled in connection with sensitization to the hapten diphenylcyclopropenone (DPC). This TCR derives from a woman aged 25 to 45 with alopecia areata. Some clones in this sample may be carry-over from other donors' samples. The CDR3 reads CASSQTGVYGYTF. Written as DNA, the CDR3 is TGTGCCAGCTCTCAGACAGGGGTCTATGGCTACACCTTC.